Listed here are 23 T cell receptor beta chains from one sample, sequenced in a study of T-cell memory formation after mild COVID-19. TCRdb called the 5' RACE reads again in MiXCR, with one record for every CDR3 protein. The table has 80,000 to 130,000 distinct CDR3 sequences, 8.5% to 14% seen once. Material for sequencing was PBMCs or a T cell subset sorted from them (not recorded which). The source of these receptors is a man aged 18 to 29 who had mild COVID-19 (a few samples of this study predate the infection). Cell type and time point are not known.

This clonotype was observed a handful of times. The chain employs TRBV6-5 and TRBJ1-2; D ambiguous. This CDR3 has 15 residues. Trimming removed 2 bases at V and 3 bases at J, with 13 bases between. Germline CDR1 MNHEY, CDR2 SVGAGI. CDR3 in amino acids: CASSYGHLGDYGYTF. CDR3 coding DNA: TGTGCCAGCAGTTACGGCCATCTGGGAGACTATGGCTACACCTTC.

This clonotype occurred many times. This chain uses TRBV7-2 with TRBJ2-1; D may match TRBD1 or TRBD2 (5 bases each). Looked up from germline, CDR1 is SGHTA and CDR2 is FQGNSA. Trimming took 0 bases from V and 10 from J, leaving 7 bases between them. This CDR3 has 12 amino acids. The CDR3 DNA is TGTGCCAGCAGCTTAGCTGGGACCGAGCAGTTCTTC. It yields the protein CASSLAGTEQFF.

The V gene is TRBV4-1, the J gene TRBJ2-7; no firm D call. The CDR3 extends over 15 amino acids. Germline lookup yields CDR1 MGHRA and CDR2 YSYEKL. Trimming left V 1 base short and J 0 bases short, with 10 bases between. The CDR3: CASSQAGDSSYEQYV. The CDR3, as DNA: TGCGCCAGCAGCCAAGCGGGCGATAGCTCCTACGAGCAGTACGTC.

The chain is built from TRBV7-3 and TRBJ2-5; D perhaps matches TRBD1 (5 bases). CDR3 length: 14 residues. With 6 bases removed from V and 1 base from J, the gap between germline ends came to 12 bases. Germline V gives CDR1 SGHTA, CDR2 FQGTGA. CDR3 loop: CASSLDSGQETQYF. CDR3 coding DNA: TGTGCCAGCAGTCTCGACAGTGGCCAAGAGACCCAGTACTTC.

At least ten counts were recorded for this clonotype. V usage is TRBV11-2 and J usage is TRBJ2-5; tentatively, D is TRBD2 (5 bases). The germline V and J ends were trimmed by 4 bases and 3 bases, with 9 bases remaining between them. The V gene's germline CDR1 is SGHAT and CDR2 FQNNGV. The CDR3 has 13 amino acids. CDR3 region: CASSSRVEETQYF. The CDR3 DNA follows: TGTGCCAGCAGCTCGCGGGTAGAAGAGACCCAGTACTTC.

This clonotype was seen more than once but under ten times. The chain uses TRBV7-9 and TRBJ2-3; TRBD1 is a possible D gene (5 bases). The V gene lost 5 bases and the J gene lost 2 bases, with 17 bases spanning the gap. Germline lookup yields CDR1 SEHNR and CDR2 FQNEAQ (reference sequence). This CDR3 has 16 residues. CDR3 DNA sequence: TGTGCCAGCAGCCTACCCCCGATGACAGTCACAGATACGCAGTATTTT. Translating it yields CASSLPPMTVTDTQYF.

The chain combines TRBV4-1 with TRBJ1-1, with 9 bases fitting TRBD1. J was trimmed by 5 bases and V by 0 bases; bases with no gene match: 13. Germline-derived CDR1 and CDR2 are MGHRA and YSYEKL. The CDR3 spans 18 residues. This CDR3 is CASSQDPGQGKGRTEAFF. The DNA for the CDR3 is TGCGCCAGCAGCCAAGATCCCGGACAGGGGAAAGGGCGGACTGAAGCTTTCTTT.

V gene TRBV7-9 combines with J gene TRBJ1-1, with D possibly being TRBD1 (6 bases). Germline CDR1 reads SEHNR; CDR2 reads FQNEAQ (reference sequence). This CDR3 is built from 12 residues. Trimming cost V 8 bases and J 6 bases, with 13 bases left between them. CDR3: CASRGGRAEAFF. CDR3 bases: TGTGCCAGCCGGGGGGGCCGCGCTGAAGCTTTCTTT.

This clonotype has only a few counts. V and J are TRBV29-1 and TRBJ1-1; D is undetermined. V shed 3 bases and J shed 4 bases, with 9 bases lying between them. This CDR3 is 12 amino acids long. The germline gives CDR1 SQVTM, CDR2 ANQGSEA. CDR3 region: CSVEGLGTEAFF. The CDR3 DNA follows: TGCAGCGTTGAGGGGTTAGGCACTGAAGCTTTCTTT.

This clonotype was picked up many times. CDR3 loop: CAISELGLRGEQYF. The CDR3 DNA reads as TGTGCCATCAGTGAGTTGGGACTACGGGGGGAGCAGTACTTC. V is TRBV10-3 and J is TRBJ2-7, with TRBD2 matching 7 bases. The V and J ends lost 1 base and 7 bases, in that order; junction bases with no gene match: 7. The CDR3 covers 14 residues. Germline V CDR1 and CDR2: ENHRY, SYGVKD.

CDR3 sequence reads: CSVGVGTEAFF. The CDR3 region has the DNA TGCAGCGTCGGGGTCGGGACTGAAGCTTTCTTT. V is TRBV29-1 and J is TRBJ1-1; D gene unclear. V lost 6 bases to trimming and J lost 5 bases, with 10 bases between them. CDR1 is SQVTM and CDR2 is ANQGSEA in the germline V gene. The CDR3 contains 11 residues.

The V and J genes are TRBV7-8 and TRBJ2-5; D gene unclear. Trimming left V 2 bases short and J 9 bases short, with 13 bases between. Germline CDR1 is SGHVS and CDR2 is FQNEAQ. CDR3 length: 13 residues. DNA of the CDR3: TGTGCCAGCAGCTTACGGATGGGCTGGGCCCAGTACTTC. Translated: CASSLRMGWAQYF.

The gene calls are TRBV5-4 and TRBJ2-1, with 11 bases aligning to TRBD2. V shed 4 bases, J shed 9 bases, and the junction held 9 bases outside the gene matches. The CDR3 length is 15 residues. Germline V CDR1 and CDR2: SGHNT, YYREEE (reference sequence). CDR3 in amino acids: CASSISSGGPGEQFF. CDR3 DNA sequence: TGTGCCAGCAGCATCTCTAGCGGGGGGCCAGGTGAGCAGTTCTTC.

The rearrangement links TRBV7-9 to TRBJ2-7; TRBD2 aligns across 9 bases. Germline lookup yields CDR1 SEHNR and CDR2 FQNEAQ (reference sequence). The CDR3 contains 14 residues. V trimming: 3 bases; J trimming: 1 base; junction bases outside the gene matches: 1. Here the CDR3 reads CASSFLAGSYEQYF. The CDR3 region has the DNA TGTGCCAGCAGCTTTCTAGCGGGGTCCTACGAGCAGTACTTC.

This clonotype has just a few counts. This rearrangement joins TRBV6-1 to TRBJ2-3, with D unclear. This CDR3 is 12 amino acids long. V dropped 2 bases and J dropped 6 bases, with 6 bases sitting between them. Germline CDR1 reads MNHNS; CDR2 reads SASEGT. CDR3 bases: TGTGCCAGCAGTGAACTATTCGATACGCAGTATTTT. The encoded protein is CASSELFDTQYF.

This clonotype occurred a few times. The V call is TRBV7-9, the J call TRBJ2-2; maybe TRBD1 (6 bases). The CDR3 loop spans 14 amino acids. Trimming removed 11 bases from V and 3 bases from J, with 16 bases in between. CDR1 SEHNR and CDR2 FQNEAQ come from the germline V gene (reference sequence). CDR3 DNA sequence: TGTGCCGGACCTCGGACAGTCGACACCGGGGAGCTGTTTTTT. Protein product: CAGPRTVDTGELFF.

This clonotype was detected a few times. The rearrangement uses TRBV7-2 and TRBJ2-5, with 10 bases that match TRBD2. Germline CDR1 SGHTA, CDR2 FQGNSA. Trimming removed 1 base from V and 5 bases from J; junction bases left unmatched: 7. CDR3 length: 16 residues. CDR3 in DNA: TGTGCCAGCAGCTTAGAAGTAGCGGGGGGCTCGGAGACCCAGTACTTC. Translated: CASSLEVAGGSETQYF.

This clonotype showed up just a few times. This chain links TRBV5-1 with TRBJ1-1; 9 bases match TRBD1. This CDR3 has 16 amino acids. The germline CDR1 and CDR2 sequences are SGHRS and YFSETQ. With 2 bases clipped from V and 1 base from J, the junction kept 6 bases outside the gene matches. Written as DNA, the CDR3 is TGCGCCAGCAGCTTAGGACAGGGGAGGTGGAACACTGAAGCTTTCTTT. Its protein product is CASSLGQGRWNTEAFF.

A few counts support this clonotype. The gene calls are TRBV6-1 and TRBJ2-6; the match to TRBD2 covers 10 bases. Trimming removed 3 bases from V and 0 bases from J; junction bases left unmatched: 11. This CDR3 comprises 20 residues. Looked up from germline, CDR1 is MNHNS and CDR2 is SASEGT. CDR3 bases: TGTGCCAGCAGTGACCCCCAGGCTAGCGGGGGCCCCTCTGGGGCCAACGTCCTGACTTTC. Protein product: CASSDPQASGGPSGANVLTF.

A note on this clonotype: One base away lies a much larger clone, so this may be a sequencing read error. The V call is TRBV15, the J call TRBJ2-7; D may be TRBD1 or TRBD2 (5 bases each). From germline, CDR1 is LNHNV and CDR2 YYDKDF (reference sequence). CDR3 length equals 13 residues. The CDR3 is CATSRDGTYEKYF. The CDR3 coding sequence is TGTGCCACCAGCCGGGACGGTACCTACGAGAAGTACTTC. Drawing the rest from reference TRBV15 and TRBJ2-7, the complete variable domain is DAMVIQNPRYQVTQFGKPVTLSCSQTLNHNVMYWYQQKSSQAPKLLFHYYDKDFNNEADTPDNFQSRRPNTSFCFLDIRSPGLGDTAMYLCATSRDGTYEKYFGPGTRLTVT.

The V call is TRBV4-1, the J call TRBJ1-1; D is unresolved. The CDR3 totals 15 residues. In germline, CDR1 is MGHRA, CDR2 YSYEKL. V gave up 1 base and J gave up 2 bases, with 11 bases separating them. The CDR3 protein is CASSQVVRSNTEAFF. The CDR3 nucleotides read TGCGCCAGCAGCCAAGTCGTCAGGTCTAACACTGAAGCTTTCTTT.

This clonotype was counted a few times. The chain carries TRBV7-2 and TRBJ2-1, with D possibly TRBD2 on 6 matching bases. The CDR3 is 13 residues long. Trimming pared 0 bases from V and 8 bases from J, leaving 8 bases between. Germline CDR1 and CDR2: SGHTA and FQGNSA. CDR3 protein: CASSLAEGHEQFF. The CDR3, as DNA: TGTGCCAGCAGCTTAGCGGAGGGCCATGAGCAGTTCTTC.

V and J are TRBV20-1 and TRBJ2-7; D is uncertain. CDR3 length: 14 residues. Trimming removed 1 base at V and 0 bases at J, with 10 bases between. Germline loops: CDR1 DFQATT, CDR2 SNEGSKA (reference sequence). In nucleotides, the CDR3 is TGCAGTGCTAGAGTTGGCTTAAGCTCCTACGAGCAGTACGTC. Residues: CSARVGLSSYEQYV.